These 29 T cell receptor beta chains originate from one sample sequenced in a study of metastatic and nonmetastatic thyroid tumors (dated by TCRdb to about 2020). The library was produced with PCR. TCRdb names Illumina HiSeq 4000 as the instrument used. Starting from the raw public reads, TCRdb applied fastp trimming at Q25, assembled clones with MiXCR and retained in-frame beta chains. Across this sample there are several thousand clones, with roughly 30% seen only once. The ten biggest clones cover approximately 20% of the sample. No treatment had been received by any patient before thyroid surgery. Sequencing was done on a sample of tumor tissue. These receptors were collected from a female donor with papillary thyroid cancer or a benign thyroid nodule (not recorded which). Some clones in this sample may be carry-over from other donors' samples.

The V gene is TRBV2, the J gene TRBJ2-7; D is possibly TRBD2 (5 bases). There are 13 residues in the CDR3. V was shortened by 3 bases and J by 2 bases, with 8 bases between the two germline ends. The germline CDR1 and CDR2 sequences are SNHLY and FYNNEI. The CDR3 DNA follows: TGTGCCAGCAGTGAGCTAGCCCCCTACGAGCAGTACTTC. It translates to CASSELAPYEQYF. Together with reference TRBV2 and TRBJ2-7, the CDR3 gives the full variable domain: EPEVTQTPSHQVTQMGQEVILRCVPISNHLYFYWYRQILGQKVEFLVSFYNNEISEKSEIFDDQFSVERPDGSNFTLKIRSTKLEDSAMYFCASSELAPYEQYFGPGTRLTVT.

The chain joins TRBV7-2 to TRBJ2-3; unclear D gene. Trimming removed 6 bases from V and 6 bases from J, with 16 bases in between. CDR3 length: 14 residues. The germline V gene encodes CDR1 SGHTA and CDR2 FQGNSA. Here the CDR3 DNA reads TGTGCCAGCAGTCGGGCCCCCTGGCCTGATACGCAGTATTTT. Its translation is CASSRAPWPDTQYF.

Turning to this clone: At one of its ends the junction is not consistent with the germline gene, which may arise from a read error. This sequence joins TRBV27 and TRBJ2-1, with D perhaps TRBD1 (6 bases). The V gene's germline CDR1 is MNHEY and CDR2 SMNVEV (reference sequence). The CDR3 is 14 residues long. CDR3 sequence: CASSLLDSANVQFF. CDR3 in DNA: TGTGCCAGCAGTTTATTGGACAGTGCCAATGTGCAGTTCTTC.

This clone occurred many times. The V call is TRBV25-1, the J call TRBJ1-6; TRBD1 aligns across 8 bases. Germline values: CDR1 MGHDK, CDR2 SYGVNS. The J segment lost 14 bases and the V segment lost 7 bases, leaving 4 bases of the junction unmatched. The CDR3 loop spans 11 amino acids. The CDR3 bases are TGTGCCAGCACGACAGGGGACACCCTCCACTTT. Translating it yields CASTTGDTLHF.

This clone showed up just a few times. CDR3 bases: TGTGCCAGCAGTTTATGGGATACGCAGTATTTT. Residues: CASSLWDTQYF. The chain links TRBV28 to TRBJ2-3; D is unclear. This CDR3 has 11 amino acids. Germline-derived CDR1 and CDR2 are MDHEN and SYDVKM. Between the trimmed V and J ends, which lost 0 bases and 6 bases, there was a span of 1 base.

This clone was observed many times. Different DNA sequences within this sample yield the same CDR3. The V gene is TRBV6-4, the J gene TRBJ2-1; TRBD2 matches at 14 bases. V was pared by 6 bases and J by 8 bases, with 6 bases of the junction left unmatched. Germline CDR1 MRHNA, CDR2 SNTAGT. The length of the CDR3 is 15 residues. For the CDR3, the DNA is TGTGCCAGCAGGACTAGCGGGGGGGCCGGGGATGAGCAGTTCTTC. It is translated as CASRTSGGAGDEQFF.

As DNA, the CDR3 is TGTGCCAGCAGCTTTTGGAGGGGTCAGCCCCAGCATTTT. The encoded protein is CASSFWRGQPQHF. The chain combines TRBV11-2 with TRBJ1-5, with a weak D call TRBD1 (5 bases). The CDR3 loop spans 13 amino acids. Germline CDR1 is SGHAT and CDR2 is FQNNGV. The V end lost 3 bases, the J end lost 6 bases, and 9 bases lay between the germline ends.

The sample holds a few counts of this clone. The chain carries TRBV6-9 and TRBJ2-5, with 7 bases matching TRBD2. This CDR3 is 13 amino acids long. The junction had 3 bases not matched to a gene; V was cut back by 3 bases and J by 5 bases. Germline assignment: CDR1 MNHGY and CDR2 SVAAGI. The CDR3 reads CASSYRGSETQYF. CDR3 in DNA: TGTGCCAGCAGTTACCGCGGGAGTGAGACCCAGTACTTC.

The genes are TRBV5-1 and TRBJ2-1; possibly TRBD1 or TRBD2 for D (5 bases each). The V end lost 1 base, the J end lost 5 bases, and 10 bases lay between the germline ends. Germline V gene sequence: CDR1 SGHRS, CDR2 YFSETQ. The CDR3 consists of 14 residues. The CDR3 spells CASSLLGPNNEQFF. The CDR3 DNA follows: TGCGCCAGCAGCTTGTTGGGACCTAACAATGAGCAGTTCTTC.

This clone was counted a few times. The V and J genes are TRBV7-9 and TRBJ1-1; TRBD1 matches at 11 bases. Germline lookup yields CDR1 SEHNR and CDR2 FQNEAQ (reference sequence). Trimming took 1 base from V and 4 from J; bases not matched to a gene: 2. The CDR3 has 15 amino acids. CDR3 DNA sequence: TGTGCCAGCAGCTTAGGGGGGACAGGGGGCACTGAAGCTTTCTTT. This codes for CASSLGGTGGTEAFF.

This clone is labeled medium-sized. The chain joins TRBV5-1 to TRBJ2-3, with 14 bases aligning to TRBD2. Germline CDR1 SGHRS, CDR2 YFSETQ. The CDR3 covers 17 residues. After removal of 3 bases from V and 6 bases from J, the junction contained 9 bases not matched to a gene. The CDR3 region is CASSSGGTSGSFDTQYF. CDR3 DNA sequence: TGCGCCAGCAGCTCTGGAGGGACTAGCGGGAGTTTTGATACGCAGTATTTT.

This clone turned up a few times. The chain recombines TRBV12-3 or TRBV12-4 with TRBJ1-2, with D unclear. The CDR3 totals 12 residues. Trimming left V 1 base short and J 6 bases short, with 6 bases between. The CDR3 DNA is TGTGCCAGCAGTTTAGGCCTAGATGGCTACACCTTC. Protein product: CASSLGLDGYTF.

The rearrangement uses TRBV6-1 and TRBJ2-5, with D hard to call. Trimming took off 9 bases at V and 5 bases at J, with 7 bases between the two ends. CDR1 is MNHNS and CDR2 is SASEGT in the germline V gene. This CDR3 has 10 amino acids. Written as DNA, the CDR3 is TGTGCCAGTCGCCGGGAGACCCAGTACTTC. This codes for CASRRETQYF.

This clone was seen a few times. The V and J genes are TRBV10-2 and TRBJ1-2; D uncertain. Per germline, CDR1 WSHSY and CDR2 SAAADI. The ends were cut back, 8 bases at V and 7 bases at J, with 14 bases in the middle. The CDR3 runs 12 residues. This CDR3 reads CASGSEGSGYTF. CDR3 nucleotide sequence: TGCGCCAGCGGGAGTGAGGGTTCTGGCTACACCTTC.

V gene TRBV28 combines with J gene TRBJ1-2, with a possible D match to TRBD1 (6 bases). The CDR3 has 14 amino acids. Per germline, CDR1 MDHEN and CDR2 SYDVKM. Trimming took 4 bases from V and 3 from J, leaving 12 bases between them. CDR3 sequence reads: CASSSLGHDYGYTF. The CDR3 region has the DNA TGTGCCAGCAGTTCGTTGGGACACGACTATGGCTACACCTTC.

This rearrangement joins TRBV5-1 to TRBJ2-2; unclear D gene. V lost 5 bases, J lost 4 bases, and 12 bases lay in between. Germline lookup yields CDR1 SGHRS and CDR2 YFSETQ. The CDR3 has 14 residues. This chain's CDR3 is CASSPKTVTGELFF. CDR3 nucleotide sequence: TGCGCCAGCAGTCCAAAGACGGTCACCGGGGAGCTGTTTTTT.

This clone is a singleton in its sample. CDR3 sequence reads: CAWSVRSGGALAEQFF. CDR3 DNA sequence: TGTGCCTGGAGTGTGCGGTCGGGCGGTGCCCTGGCGGAGCAGTTCTTC. The rearrangement uses TRBV30 and TRBJ2-1; D is uncertain. Germline values: CDR1 GTSNPN, CDR2 SVGIG (reference sequence). The CDR3 sequence is 16 residues long. Trimming took 0 bases from V and 10 from J, leaving 22 bases between them.

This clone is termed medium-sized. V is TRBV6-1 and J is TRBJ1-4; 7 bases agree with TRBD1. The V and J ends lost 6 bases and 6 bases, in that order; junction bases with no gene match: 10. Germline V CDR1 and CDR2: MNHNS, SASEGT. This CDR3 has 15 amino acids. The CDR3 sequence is CASSTTGQRDEKLFF. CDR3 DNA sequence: TGTGCCAGCAGCACAACGGGACAGCGGGATGAAAAACTGTTTTTT.

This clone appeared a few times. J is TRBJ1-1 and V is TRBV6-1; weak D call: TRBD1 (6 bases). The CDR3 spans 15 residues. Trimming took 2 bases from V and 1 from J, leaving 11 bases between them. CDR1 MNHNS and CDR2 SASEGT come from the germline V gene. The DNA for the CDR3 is TGTGCCAGCAGTGAACCGGGACACCGGAACACTGAAGCTTTCTTT. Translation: CASSEPGHRNTEAFF.

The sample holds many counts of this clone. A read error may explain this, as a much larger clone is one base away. The CDR3 region is CATQMGGGAYTEAFF. The CDR3 nucleotides read TGTGCCACCCAAATGGGGGGTGGGGCGTACACTGAAGCTTTCTTT. V and J are TRBV6-1 and TRBJ1-1; D is perhaps TRBD1 (5 bases). Trimming shortened V by 10 bases and J by 3 bases, and 21 bases separated the two germline ends. The germline gives CDR1 MNHNS, CDR2 SASEGT. The CDR3 runs 15 residues.

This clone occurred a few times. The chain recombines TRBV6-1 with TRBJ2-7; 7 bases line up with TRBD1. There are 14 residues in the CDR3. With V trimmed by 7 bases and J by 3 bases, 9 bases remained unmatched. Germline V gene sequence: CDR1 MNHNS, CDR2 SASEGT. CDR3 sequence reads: CASTVRQGDYEQYF. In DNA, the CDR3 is TGTGCCAGCACAGTGCGACAGGGAGACTACGAGCAGTACTTC.

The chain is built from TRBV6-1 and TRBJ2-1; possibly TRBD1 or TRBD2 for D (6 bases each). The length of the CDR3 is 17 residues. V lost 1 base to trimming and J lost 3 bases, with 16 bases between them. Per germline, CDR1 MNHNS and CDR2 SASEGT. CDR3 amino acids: CASSEDEKGGIYNEQFF. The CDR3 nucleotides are TGTGCCAGCAGTGAAGATGAGAAAGGGGGGATCTACAATGAGCAGTTCTTC.

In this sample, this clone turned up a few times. CDR3 bases: TGTGCCACCAGCAGACATGCCGGGGAAGAGCAGTACTTC. Its translation is CATSRHAGEEQYF. The chain combines TRBV15 with TRBJ2-7; D possibly corresponds to TRBD2 (5 bases). CDR3 length: 13 amino acids. The germline V gene has CDR1 LNHNV and CDR2 YYDKDF (reference sequence). V was pared by 2 bases and J by 7 bases, with 12 bases between.

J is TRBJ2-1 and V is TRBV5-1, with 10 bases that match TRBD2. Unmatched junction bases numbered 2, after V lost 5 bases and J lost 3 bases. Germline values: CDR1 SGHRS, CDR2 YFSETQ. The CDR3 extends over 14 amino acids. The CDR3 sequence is CASSLAGDYNEQFF. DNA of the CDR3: TGCGCCAGCAGTCTAGCGGGAGACTACAATGAGCAGTTCTTC.

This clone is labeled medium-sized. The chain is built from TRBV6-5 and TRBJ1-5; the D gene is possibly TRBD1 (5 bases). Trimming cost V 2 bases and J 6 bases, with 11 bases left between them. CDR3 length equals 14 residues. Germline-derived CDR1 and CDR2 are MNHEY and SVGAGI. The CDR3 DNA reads TGTGCCAGCAGTTACAACCCAGGGTTTCAGCCCCAGCATTTT. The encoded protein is CASSYNPGFQPQHF.

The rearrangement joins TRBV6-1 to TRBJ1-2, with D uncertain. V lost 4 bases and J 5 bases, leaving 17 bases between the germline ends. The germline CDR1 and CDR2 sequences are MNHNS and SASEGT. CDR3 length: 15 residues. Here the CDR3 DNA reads TGTGCCAGCAGTGGGTCATGGACGCCTAGTTATGGCTACACCTTC. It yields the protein CASSGSWTPSYGYTF.

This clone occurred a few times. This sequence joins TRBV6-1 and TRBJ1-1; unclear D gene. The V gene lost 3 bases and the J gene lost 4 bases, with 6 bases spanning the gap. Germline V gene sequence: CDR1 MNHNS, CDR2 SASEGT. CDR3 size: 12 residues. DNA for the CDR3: TGTGCCAGCAGTGATCAGTTCACTGAAGCTTTCTTT. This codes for CASSDQFTEAFF.

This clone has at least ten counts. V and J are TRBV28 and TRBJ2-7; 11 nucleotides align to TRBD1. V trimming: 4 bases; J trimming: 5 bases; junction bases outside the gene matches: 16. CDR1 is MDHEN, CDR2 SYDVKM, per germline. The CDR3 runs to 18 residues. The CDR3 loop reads CASSSLAPTGTGGNEQYF. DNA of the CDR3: TGTGCCAGCAGTTCCCTTGCCCCCACCGGGACAGGGGGAAACGAGCAGTACTTC. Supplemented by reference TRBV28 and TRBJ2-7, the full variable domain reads DVKVTQSSRYLVKRTGEKVFLECVQDMDHENMFWYRQDPGLGLRLIYFSYDVKMKEKGDIPEGYSVSREKKERFSLILESASTNQTSMYLCASSSLAPTGTGGNEQYFGPGTRLTVT.

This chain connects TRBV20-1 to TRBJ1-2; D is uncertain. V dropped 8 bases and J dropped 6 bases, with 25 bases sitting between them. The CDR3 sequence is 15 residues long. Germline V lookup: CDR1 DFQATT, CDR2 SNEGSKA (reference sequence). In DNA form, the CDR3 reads TGCAGTCCACCCACACCCCGGAACTCAGGCCATGGCTACACCTTC. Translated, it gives CSPPTPRNSGHGYTF.